The present T cell receptor (beta chain) was sequenced within a study of radiotherapy plus CTLA-4 blockade in lung cancer. Study summary: Objective response was observed in roughly 20% of patients, and disease control in roughly 33%.

Germline V gene sequence: CDR1 MNHNY, CDR2 SVGAGI (reference sequence). This CDR3 is built from 13 residues. V dropped 5 bases and J dropped 3 bases, with 7 bases sitting between them. Assay: immunoSEQ multiplex PCR; the TCRdb copy retains only in-frame clones and omits some. The top ten clones hold 20% to 30% of a sample with 15,000 to 20,000 clones, roughly 86% of them seen once. V is TRBV6-6 and J is TRBJ2-2; unclear D gene. The sequencing used peripheral blood, collected from a patient treated with radiotherapy plus ipilimumab. This TCR was sampled from a human donor with non-small cell lung cancer whose response to radiotherapy plus ipilimumab could not be evaluated. CDR3 nucleotide sequence: TGTGCCAGCAGTGTAGTGGACACCGGGGAGCTGTTTTTT. It yields the protein CASSVVDTGELFF.